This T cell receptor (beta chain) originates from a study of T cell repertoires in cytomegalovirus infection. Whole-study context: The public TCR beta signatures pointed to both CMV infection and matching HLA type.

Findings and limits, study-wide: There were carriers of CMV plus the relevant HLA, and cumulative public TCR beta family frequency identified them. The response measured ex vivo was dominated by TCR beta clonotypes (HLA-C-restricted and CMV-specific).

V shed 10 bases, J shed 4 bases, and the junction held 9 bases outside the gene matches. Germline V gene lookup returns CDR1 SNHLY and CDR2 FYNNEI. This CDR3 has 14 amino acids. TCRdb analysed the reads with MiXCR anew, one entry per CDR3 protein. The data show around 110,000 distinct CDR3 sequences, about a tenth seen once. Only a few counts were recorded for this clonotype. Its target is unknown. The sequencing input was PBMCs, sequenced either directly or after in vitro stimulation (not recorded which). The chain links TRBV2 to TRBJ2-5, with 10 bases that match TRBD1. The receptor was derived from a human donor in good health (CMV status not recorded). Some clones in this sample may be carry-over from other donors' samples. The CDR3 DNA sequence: TGTGCCACCTTTCGGCGGGACAGGGGAGAGACCCAGTACTTC. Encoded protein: CATFRRDRGETQYF.